Listed here is a single TCR beta chain. Its recognized antigen is unknown. Base qualities are not provided; no much larger clone lies one nucleotide away. The trial excluded patients who had a history of autoimmune disease or were on systemic immunosuppression. Peripheral blood for TCR sequencing was collected from all dose cohorts at baseline, on cycle 4 day 1, and on cycle 7 day 1. The samples were taken from a phase I, first-in-human, multicenter, open-label dose-escalation trial of ivuxolimab. Adults with locally advanced or metastatic head and neck squamous cell, hepatocellular, melanoma or renal cell carcinoma were enrolled in the trial. CD4+ and CD8+ T cells were sorted separately from peripheral blood before TCR sequencing. The data originate from a study of OX40 agonist ivuxolimab in advanced cancers. In the study overall: Ivuxolimab, which targeted the costimulatory receptor OX40 (CD134), was an agonistic, fully human IgG2 monoclonal antibody. The paper describes the monotherapy dose-escalation part (N of about 52 patients) of the phase I trial of ivuxolimab. Intravenous ivuxolimab was administered to patients every 2 weeks at six dose levels: 0.01, 0.1, 0.3, 1.5, 3 and 10 mg/kg. In the dose-escalation cohort, roughly 82% of patients were male, and the mean age was around 60 years with a range of roughly 23 to 79. Of the roughly 54 dose-escalation patients, hepatocellular carcinoma was present in about 20, melanoma in approximately 15, renal cell carcinoma in 9 and head and neck cancer in 9. Peripheral TCRbeta sequencing was intended to test whether TCR sequence diversity was altered and clonal T-cell expansion was caused by ivuxolimab. Patients were allowed to have had prior anti-PD-1, anti-PD-L1 or anti-CTLA-4 therapy, and approximately 40% of the dose-escalation patients had previously received checkpoint inhibitors. Partial responses occurred in three dose-escalation patients: two with cutaneous melanoma and one with hepatocellular carcinoma. General findings and caveats noted by the study authors: At doses of 0.1 to 3.0 mg/kg, clonal expansion of both CD4+ and CD8+ blood T cells was observed from baseline to week 6. Which antigens the clonally expanded peripheral T cells were specific for was not determined. In the 0.1-3.0 mg/kg groups, partial responders were among the patients with the lowest normalized peripheral clonal expansion, particularly in CD8+ T cells. Low levels of normalized T-cell clonal expansion were also seen in some patients who did not respond. After ivuxolimab, CD8+ T cells had more expanded clones than CD4+ T cells on average.

Genomic DNA was extracted from sorted cells for sequencing of the TCRbeta CDR3 region. The immunoSEQ Assay was used to sequence the TCRbeta CDR3 regions. TCRdb stores this immuneACCESS table with in-frame sequences only. Part of the clones is absent; in the studies checked, under half of the shortfall reflects unresolved V genes, and no reason is known for the rest. The sample table records 41,000 or so clones; roughly 80% of these occur just once. The ten largest clones add up to roughly 2.5% of the sample. The CDR3 holds 13 amino acids from the cysteine to the phenylalanine. Only the CDR3 portion is preserved as DNA: 39 bases, with reading frame beginning at the first base. V is shortened by 1 base, J by 2 bases, and the region joining them spans 5 bases. Based on the germline V gene, the CDR1 and CDR2 sequences are SGHVS and FQNEAQ.

The TCR was taken from an adult with an advanced solid tumor such as melanoma, head and neck, liver or kidney cancer. The sequence links TRBV7-8 to TRBJ1-1; no D gene call is confident. Sequencing used CD4+ or CD8+ T cells sorted from blood, obtained in a trial of the OX40 agonist ivuxolimab. The CDR3 protein is CASSLGANTEAFF. At the DNA level, the sequence is TGTGCCAGCAGCTTAGGGGCTAACACTGAAGCTTTCTTT.